This T cell receptor (beta chain) was profiled in a study of cytomegalovirus exposure and HLA in healthy donors. A multiplex PCR was run with 60 Vbeta primers and 13 Jbeta primers. Repertoires were generated with immunoSEQ multiplex PCR, while TCRdb's copy carries only in-frame clones and drops some. The sample shows approximately 200,000 clones, roughly 79% of them seen only once. Germline lookup yields CDR1 SGHAT and CDR2 FQNNGV. The J segment lost 8 bases and the V segment lost 5 bases, leaving 8 bases of the junction unmatched. CDR3 length: 14 amino acids. The chain is built from TRBV11-2 and TRBJ1-2, with TRBD1 matching 10 bases. Sequencing was done on a sample of PBMCs. The clonotype originates from a young man in good health and CMV-seronegative. The CDR3 DNA reads TGTGCCAGCAGCCTGAGACAGGGGGCAATAGGCTACACCTTC. Its protein product is CASSLRQGAIGYTF. The complete variable domain, with remaining parts taken from reference TRBV11-2 and TRBJ1-2, reads EAGVAQSPRYKIIEKRQSVAFWCNPISGHATLYWYQQILGQGPKLLIQFQNNGVVDDSQLPKDRFSAERLKGVDSTLKIQPAKLEDSAVYLCASSLRQGAIGYTFGSGTRLTVV.